Below, one TCR beta chain is given with its context. Antigen: not known. The data derive from a study of vaccination and CD4 T cells after COVID-19. Study context: Two doses of either BNT162b2 or mRNA-1273 vaccine were given to participants.

Treatment of the sample: roughly ten-day PBMC culture with coronavirus spike peptide pools or control peptides (ViraFEST assay). The authors cultured approximately 2 million PBMCs per well with around 10 IU/ml IL-2 and around 9.2 ug/ml peptide pools. Fresh IL-2 medium replaced half the culture medium on days 3 and 7. Once obtained from cultured CD4+ T cells, the DNA was sequenced using the Oncomine TCR Beta short-read assay. TCRdb called the PCR reads again in MiXCR, with one record for every CDR3 protein. The repertoire holds more than 9,000 distinct CDR3 sequences, with around 60% as singletons. The TCR comes from a human donor who had recovered from COVID-19. Sequenced input: CD4+ T cells from blood, cultured in vitro.

The CDR3 bases are TGTGCCATCAGTGAGCAGGGACAGGGTTTTAGCAATCAGCCCCAGCATTTT. This codes for CAISEQGQGFSNQPQHF. V gene TRBV10-3 combines with J gene TRBJ1-5; 9 bases are shared with TRBD1. The V segment lost 2 bases and the J segment 0 bases; nucleotides outside the gene matches: 5. CDR3 length equals 17 residues. In germline, CDR1 is ENHRY, CDR2 SYGVKD.